What follows describes a single TCR beta chain. The record originates from a study of cytomegalovirus exposure and HLA in healthy donors. Study details: From donors who were HLA-typed, an early data release held about 85 million unique TCRs.

In the PCR, 60 Vbeta and 13 Jbeta primers were used. Assay: immunoSEQ multiplex PCR; the TCRdb copy retains only in-frame clones and omits some. This table has approximately 210,000 clones, about three quarters appearing once. The clonotype originates from a middle-aged woman in good health and CMV-seronegative. Input material: PBMCs.

CDR3 bases: TGTGCCAGCAGTGACTGGACTAGCGGGACTGTAGATACGCAGTATTTT. As protein: CASSDWTSGTVDTQYF. J is TRBJ2-3 and V is TRBV25-1; 12 bases fit TRBD2. The CDR3 runs to 16 residues. In germline, CDR1 is MGHDK, CDR2 SYGVNS. Germline trimming cut 3 bases from V and 5 bases from J; bases unmatched to any gene: 6. Full variable domain (missing parts from reference TRBV25-1 and TRBJ2-3): EADIYQTPRYLVIGTGKKITLECSQTMGHDKMYWYQQDPGMELHLIHYSYGVNSTEKGDLSSESTVSRIRTEHFPLTLESARPSHTSQYLCASSDWTSGTVDTQYFGPGTRLTVL.